This TCR beta chain was sequenced for a study of blood T cell repertoires in COVID-19. In the study overall: The samples span acute and convalescent COVID-19 from the United States, Italy and Spain. T cells, B-cell-depleted T cells, or PBMCs provided the cDNA or gDNA that served as material.

This CDR3 is 14 amino acids long. The J segment lost 3 bases and the V segment lost 1 base, leaving 2 bases of the junction unmatched. Germline V gene sequence: CDR1 GTSNPN, CDR2 SVGIG (reference sequence). In the authors' workflow: It was from reference gene primer amplification that nucleated cell counts were estimated. Data came from immunoSEQ multiplex PCR; TCRdb stores just in-frame clones and leaves some out. The DNA was the basis for D and trimming; V, J and clone size are from that table. The sample consists of hundreds of thousands of clones, 85% of them appearing once. The sample was peripheral blood. The chain recombines TRBV30 with TRBJ1-4; TRBD1 matches at 7 bases. The sequence came from a man aged 40-49 years with acute or convalescent COVID-19. CDR3 nucleotide sequence: TGTGCCTGGAGTGGGGGACAGCCTAATGAAAAACTGTTTTTT. This encodes CAWSGGQPNEKLFF.